This is a list of T cell receptor beta chains from one sample in a study of cytomegalovirus exposure and HLA in healthy donors. Libraries were prepared by immunoSEQ multiplex PCR; TCRdb keeps only in-frame clonotypes and omits some of them. Here the sample spans 100,000 or so clones, less than 85% being singletons. Input material: PBMCs. The receptors shown here come from a man younger than 40 in good health and CMV-seropositive. Both conserved end residues are part of each CDR3. The D gene is left open where the match is weak. A row's size may be missing; if present it is once, few, many or a size class.

TRBV11-2	few	TRBD1	TRBJ1-3	TGTGCCAGCAGCTTAGCGGACAGGGTCTCTGGAAACACCATATATTTT	CASSLADRVSGNTIYF
TRBV6-5	.	.	TRBJ1-6	TGTGCCAGCAGCCTTGACAGAGATAATTCACCCCTCCACTTT	CASSLDRDNSPLHF
TRBV9	few	.	TRBJ2-1	TGTGCCAGCAGCTACAGGGTAAGCTCCTACAATGAGCAGTTCTTC	CASSYRVSSYNEQFF
TRBV19	few	.	TRBJ2-6	TGTGCCAGTAGTAACAGGGCTTCTGGGGCCAACGTCCTGACTTTC	CASSNRASGANVLTF
TRBV29-1	once	.	TRBJ1-1	TGCAGCGTTGTTGAGGAGGGGAACACTGAAGCTTTCTTT	CSVVEEGNTEAFF
TRBV30	.	.	TRBJ2-5	TGTGCCTGGCCTCCCCCCGGCAGGCAGTACTTC	CAWPPPGRQYF
TRBV28	.	.	TRBJ2-3	TGTGCCAGCAGTGGACGACAGAGTAAAGATACGCAGTATTTT	CASSGRQSKDTQYF
TRBV18	.	.	TRBJ2-1	TGTGCCAGCTCACTCAGGGGTAATGAGCAGTTCTTC	CASSLRGNEQFF
TRBV28	.	.	TRBJ2-3	TGTGCCAGCAGTTCGTTGACTATCTCAGATACGCAGTATTTT	CASSSLTISDTQYF
TRBV11-1	.	.	TRBJ2-5	TGTGCCAGCAGCCCACGACCGGGACAACAAGAGACCCAGTACTTC	CASSPRPGQQETQYF
TRBV19	.	.	TRBJ1-6	TGTGCCAGTAGTACGTGGGACTTCGTTTACTTT	CASSTWDFVYF
TRBV4-1	.	.	TRBJ1-6	TGCGCCAGCAGCCAACAAAACAGGGAAGAGTCCTATAATTCACCCCTCCACTTT	CASSQQNREESYNSPLHF
TRBV18	.	.	TRBJ2-2	TGTGCCAGCTCACCATTGTCCTTGACTACGAACACCGGGGAGCTGTTTTTT	CASSPLSLTTNTGELFF
TRBV5-5	few	.	TRBJ2-7	TGTGCCAGCAGCATTGGAGATGACGAGCAGTACTTC	CASSIGDDEQYF
TRBV29-1	.	.	TRBJ1-2	TGCAGCGTTGATGTCTTGCGAGATGGCTACACCTTC	CSVDVLRDGYTF
TRBV5-5	.	.	TRBJ1-1	TGTGCCAGCAGCTTGGGATGGTCTCAGATGAACACTGAAGCTTTCTTT	CASSLGWSQMNTEAFF
TRBV29-1	.	TRBD1	TRBJ1-1	TGCAGCGTGCGTCAGGGGGACACTGAAGCTTTCTTT	CSVRQGDTEAFF
TRBV5-6	.	TRBD2	TRBJ2-7	TGTGCCAGCAGCTTGAGTACAACTAGCGGGAGTCCCTACGAGCAGTACTTC	CASSLSTTSGSPYEQYF
TRBV4-1	.	TRBD1	TRBJ1-3	TGCGCCAGCAGCGAAAGGACAGGGGGGAACACCATATATTTT	CASSERTGGNTIYF
TRBV11-2	.	TRBD1	TRBJ1-2	TGTGCCAGCAGCTCCCAACAGGGGGCCGGCTACACCTTC	CASSSQQGAGYTF
TRBV6-6	.	.	TRBJ1-1	TGTGCCAGCAGTTACCTCTCTGGGGCTGAGACTGAAGCTTTCTTT	CASSYLSGAETEAFF
TRBV4-1	.	.	TRBJ2-2	TGCGCCAGCAGCCAGCTGGGGCCGTTGAACACCGGGGAGCTGTTTTTT	CASSQLGPLNTGELFF
TRBV7-8	.	TRBD2	TRBJ2-7	TGTGCCAGCAGCCCGATAGCGGGAGGACTCTACGAGCAGTACTTC	CASSPIAGGLYEQYF
TRBV7-7	.	TRBD1	TRBJ2-1	TGTGCTAGCAGCCCGAACAGGGGGAATGAGCAGTTCTTC	CASSPNRGNEQFF
TRBV10-2	.	.	TRBJ1-2	TGCGCCAGCAGTGAGAACATCCAGGGTAACGGTGGCTACACCTTC	CASSENIQGNGGYTF
TRBV11-2	.	.	TRBJ2-7	TGTGCCAGCAGCCCCAGGGGGGAACTGAGACTTGGGGGCGAGCAGTACTTC	CASSPRGELRLGGEQYF
TRBV10-3	few	.	TRBJ1-1	TGTGCCATCAGTGAACAGTTGAACACTGAAGCTTTCTTT	CAISEQLNTEAFF
TRBV7-2	.	TRBD1	TRBJ1-3	TGTGCCAGCAGCGTACAGGGGGCTTATGGAAACACCATATATTTT	CASSVQGAYGNTIYF
TRBV19	.	.	TRBJ2-7	TGTGCCAGTAGTTCCCCCGGTTCCTACGAGCAGTACTTC	CASSSPGSYEQYF